This T cell receptor (beta chain) originates from a study of blood T cell repertoires in COVID-19. In the study overall: COVID-19 samples from acute and convalescent phases originated in the United States, Italy and Spain.

V was shortened by 2 bases and J by 7 bases, with 12 bases between the two germline ends. This CDR3 contains 14 residues. Germline CDR1 and CDR2: KGHSH and LQKENI. How the authors handled the data: It was from reference gene primer amplification that nucleated cell counts were estimated. TCRdb's copy holds only in-frame clones and misses some; the assay was immunoSEQ multiplex PCR. The V and J calls and clone size are taken from that table; D and trimming were inferred from the DNA. The data hold roughly 300,000 clones, with approximately 85% observed a single time. V usage is TRBV18 and J usage is TRBJ1-5, with a possible D match to TRBD1 (5 bases). This clonotype originated in a human donor in a cohort sampled during active COVID-19. The sample was peripheral blood. For the CDR3, the DNA is TGTGCCAGCTCACCAACTAGGAGGGACCAGCCCCAGCATTTT. Amino acid sequence: CASSPTRRDQPQHF.